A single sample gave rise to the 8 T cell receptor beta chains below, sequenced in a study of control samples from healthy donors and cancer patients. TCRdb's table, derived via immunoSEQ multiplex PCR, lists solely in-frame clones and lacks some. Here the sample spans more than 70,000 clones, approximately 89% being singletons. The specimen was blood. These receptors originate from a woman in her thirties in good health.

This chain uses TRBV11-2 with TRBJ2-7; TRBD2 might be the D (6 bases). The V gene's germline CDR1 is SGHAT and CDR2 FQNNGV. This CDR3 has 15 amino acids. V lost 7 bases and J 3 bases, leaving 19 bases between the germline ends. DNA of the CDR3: TGTGCCAGCACGTTCGGGGAGGCCTCGATCTACGAGCAGTACTTC. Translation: CASTFGEASIYEQYF.

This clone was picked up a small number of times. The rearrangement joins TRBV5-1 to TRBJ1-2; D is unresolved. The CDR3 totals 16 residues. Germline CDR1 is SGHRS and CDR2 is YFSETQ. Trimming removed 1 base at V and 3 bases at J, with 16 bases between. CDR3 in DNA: TGCGCCAGCAGCTTGTTTCCCGACAACCAAGACTATGGCTACACCTTC. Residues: CASSLFPDNQDYGYTF.

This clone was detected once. CDR3 in amino acids: CASRSPGPSYEQYF. The DNA of the CDR3 is TGTGCCAGCAGGTCACCGGGACCCTCCTACGAGCAGTACTTC. This chain uses TRBV3-1 (or the pseudogene TRBV3-2) with TRBJ2-7; TRBD1 or TRBD2 may be the D gene (5 bases each). The germline V and J ends were trimmed by 6 bases and 0 bases, with 12 bases remaining between them. This CDR3 contains 14 residues. Germline loops: CDR1 LGHDT, CDR2 YNNKEL (reference sequence).

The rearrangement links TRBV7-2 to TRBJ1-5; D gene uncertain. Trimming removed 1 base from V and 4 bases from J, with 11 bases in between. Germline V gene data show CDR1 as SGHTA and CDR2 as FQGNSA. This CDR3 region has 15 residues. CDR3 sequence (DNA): TGTGCCAGCAGCTTAGGGGTCAGGTTTAATCAGCCCCAGCATTTT. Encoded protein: CASSLGVRFNQPQHF.

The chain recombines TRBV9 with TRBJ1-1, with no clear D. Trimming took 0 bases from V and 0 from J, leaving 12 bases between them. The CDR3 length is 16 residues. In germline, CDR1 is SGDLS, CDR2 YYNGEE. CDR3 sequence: CASSVEGTILNTEAFF. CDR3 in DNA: TGTGCCAGCAGCGTAGAAGGAACGATATTGAACACTGAAGCTTTCTTT.

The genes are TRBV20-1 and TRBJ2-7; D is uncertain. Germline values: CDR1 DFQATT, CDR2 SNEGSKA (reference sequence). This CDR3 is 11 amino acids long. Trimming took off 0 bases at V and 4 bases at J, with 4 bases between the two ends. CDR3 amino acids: CSARDWYEQYF. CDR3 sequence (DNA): TGCAGTGCTAGAGATTGGTACGAGCAGTACTTC.

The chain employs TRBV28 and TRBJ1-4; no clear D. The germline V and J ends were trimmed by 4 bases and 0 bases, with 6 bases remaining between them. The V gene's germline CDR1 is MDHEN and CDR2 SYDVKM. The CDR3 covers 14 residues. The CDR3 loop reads CASSWIATNEKLFF. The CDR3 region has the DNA TGTGCCAGCAGTTGGATTGCAACTAATGAAAAACTGTTTTTT.

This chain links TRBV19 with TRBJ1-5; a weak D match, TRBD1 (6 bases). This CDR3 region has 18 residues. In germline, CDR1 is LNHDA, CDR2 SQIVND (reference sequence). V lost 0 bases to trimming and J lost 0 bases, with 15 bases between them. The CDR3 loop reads CASSIDRIQGYSNQPQHF. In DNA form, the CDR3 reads TGTGCCAGTAGTATAGATAGGATCCAGGGGTATAGCAATCAGCCCCAGCATTTT.